Listed here are 20 T cell receptor beta chains from one sample, sequenced in a study of graft-versus-host responses after intestinal transplantation. The protocol was immunoSEQ multiplex PCR, while the TCRdb copy is restricted to in-frame clones and leaves out a portion. The sample carries 15,000 to 20,000 clones, about 83% recorded once. To release intraepithelial and lamina propria lymphocytes, the graft tissue was processed. Source: ileum tissue, taken approximately 83 weeks after intestinal transplantation. These receptor sequences come from a human patient who received an intestinal transplant, so some T cells may come from the graft donor.

The chain joins TRBV7-2 to TRBJ1-2; the D gene is possibly TRBD1 (5 bases). The germline gives CDR1 SGHTA, CDR2 FQGNSA. The CDR3 runs 14 residues. Trimming took 1 base from V and 8 from J, leaving 14 bases between them. The CDR3 sequence is CASSLVAGQVGYTF. Here the CDR3 DNA reads TGTGCCAGCAGCTTAGTAGCAGGGCAAGTGGGCTACACCTTC.

This chain's CDR3 is CASSLGDPQNNEQFF. In DNA form, the CDR3 reads TGTGCCAGCAGCTTAGGGGACCCCCAAAACAATGAGCAGTTCTTC. The chain couples TRBV7-9 to TRBJ2-1; the D call may be TRBD1 or TRBD2 (5 bases each). The CDR3 is 15 residues long. V dropped 1 base and J dropped 5 bases, with 12 bases sitting between them. Per germline, CDR1 SEHNR and CDR2 FQNEAQ (reference sequence).

The V gene is TRBV6-4, the J gene TRBJ2-7; no reliable D call. This CDR3 contains 12 residues. Germline CDR1 reads MRHNA; CDR2 reads SNTAGT. V lost 9 bases and J 3 bases, leaving 12 bases between the germline ends. The CDR3: CASKKSLYEQYF. The CDR3 coding sequence is TGTGCCAGTAAGAAGAGCCTCTACGAGCAGTACTTC.

The CDR3 protein is CASSPGQGSPGQFF. The CDR3 bases are TGTGCCAGCAGTCCGGGACAGGGATCCCCTGGGCAGTTCTTC. The V gene is TRBV2, the J gene TRBJ2-1, with 9 bases identical to TRBD1. This CDR3 spans 14 amino acids. With 5 bases clipped from V and 12 bases from J, the junction kept 11 bases outside the gene matches. Looked up from germline, CDR1 is SNHLY and CDR2 is FYNNEI.

By sample fraction, this clone is large. The chain employs TRBV14 and TRBJ2-7; D gene uncertain. V was cut by 0 bases and J by 7 bases, with 10 bases left in between. The germline gives CDR1 SGHDN, CDR2 FVKESK. The CDR3 consists of 13 residues. CDR3 in amino acids: CASSQDPSREQYF. The CDR3 DNA reads as TGTGCCAGCAGCCAAGATCCTTCGAGGGAGCAGTACTTC.

V gene TRBV5-4 combines with J gene TRBJ2-1, with 12 bases identical to TRBD2. CDR1 is SGHNT, CDR2 YYREEE, per germline (reference sequence). J lost 6 bases, V lost 4 bases, and 5 bases had no gene match. The CDR3 is 15 residues long. In DNA, the CDR3 is TGTGCCAGCAGCCCGTGGACTAGCGGGGCCAATGAGCAGTTCTTC. Protein: CASSPWTSGANEQFF.

The chain couples TRBV6-1 to TRBJ2-1; 8 bases agree with TRBD1. Trimming cost V 5 bases and J 3 bases; bases outside gene matches: 6. The germline V gene encodes CDR1 MNHNS and CDR2 SASEGT. The CDR3 is 15 residues long. CDR3 loop: CASSPGQGGYNEQFF. The CDR3 region has the DNA TGTGCCAGCAGTCCCGGACAGGGAGGCTACAATGAGCAGTTCTTC.

The rearrangement joins TRBV6-5 to TRBJ2-7; 10 bases align to TRBD1. Germline CDR1 and CDR2: MNHEY and SVGAGI. The CDR3 totals 15 residues. V was clipped by 0 bases and J by 3 bases; unmatched bases: 2. CDR3 in amino acids: CASSYSRDRGYEQYF. The CDR3 DNA sequence: TGTGCCAGCAGTTACTCCCGGGACAGGGGCTACGAGCAGTACTTC.

This chain uses TRBV15 with TRBJ1-2; 8 bases match TRBD1. This CDR3 is built from 16 residues. The germline V gene has CDR1 LNHNV and CDR2 YYDKDF (reference sequence). With V trimmed by 3 bases and J by 4 bases, 10 bases remained unmatched. The DNA for the CDR3 is TGTGCCACCAGCAGCAGAGTGGGACAGGAGATCTATGGCTACACCTTC. Its protein is CATSSRVGQEIYGYTF.

The chain uses TRBV15 and TRBJ1-2; TRBD1 matches 7 bases. The CDR3 extends over 18 amino acids. Looked up from germline, CDR1 is LNHNV and CDR2 is YYDKDF (reference sequence). The V segment lost 0 bases and the J segment 5 bases; nucleotides outside the gene matches: 15. CDR3: CATSRDRPDPTGRYGYTF. In nucleotides, the CDR3 is TGTGCCACCAGCAGAGATCGCCCAGATCCGACAGGGAGGTATGGCTACACCTTC.

The table lists this clone with a few counts. The V gene is TRBV19, the J gene TRBJ2-3, with 15 bases matching TRBD2. J was trimmed by 2 bases and V by 3 bases; bases with no gene match: 6. The length of the CDR3 is 18 residues. Germline assignment: CDR1 LNHDA and CDR2 SQIVND (reference sequence). This chain's CDR3 is CASSIRTSGGDFTDTQYF. The CDR3 DNA sequence: TGTGCCAGTAGTATCCGGACTAGCGGGGGGGATTTCACAGATACGCAGTATTTT.

This chain links TRBV29-1 with TRBJ2-7; D possibly corresponds to TRBD2 (6 bases). The germline V gene encodes CDR1 SQVTM and CDR2 ANQGSEA. V lost 4 bases and J 2 bases, leaving 12 bases between the germline ends. The CDR3 contains 13 residues. CDR3 coding DNA: TGCAGCGTTGCAGGAGGGAATACCTACGAGCAGTACTTC. Its translation is CSVAGGNTYEQYF.

The V and J genes are TRBV4-1 and TRBJ2-7; D unclear. Trimming took off 1 base at V and 3 bases at J, with 13 bases between the two ends. Germline loops: CDR1 MGHRA, CDR2 YSYEKL. CDR3 length: 15 amino acids. DNA of the CDR3: TGCGCCAGCAGCCAAGGAAACCCTGTGTACTACGAGCAGTACTTC. Encoded protein: CASSQGNPVYYEQYF.

The chain links TRBV2 to TRBJ1-1, with no clear D. There are 16 residues in the CDR3. In germline, CDR1 is SNHLY, CDR2 FYNNEI. Trimming shortened V by 0 bases and J by 1 base, and 12 bases separated the two germline ends. CDR3 in DNA: TGTGCCAGCAGTGAAGCGAGTGGCAGTTCGAACACTGAAGCTTTCTTT. This translates into CASSEASGSSNTEAFF.

V is TRBV7-2 and J is TRBJ1-1; perhaps TRBD1 as D (5 bases). CDR1 SGHTA and CDR2 FQGNSA come from the germline V gene. The CDR3 contains 15 residues. V lost 5 bases and J 1 base, leaving 14 bases between the germline ends. CDR3 residues: CASSLGLLSNTEAFF. In DNA, the CDR3 is TGTGCCAGCAGCCTGGGACTCTTGTCGAACACTGAAGCTTTCTTT.

CDR3 protein: CASSSRQGGFSQYF. The CDR3, as DNA: TGTGCCAGCAGCTCCAGACAGGGGGGTTTTTCCCAGTACTTC. The chain carries TRBV7-9 and TRBJ2-5; 9 positions match TRBD1. Germline CDR1 SEHNR, CDR2 FQNEAQ (reference sequence). This CDR3 is 14 amino acids long. V dropped 4 bases and J dropped 9; count of bases not matched to a gene: 9.

The chain recombines TRBV5-1 with TRBJ2-3; tentative D call: TRBD2 (5 bases). The germline V and J ends were trimmed by 4 bases and 0 bases, with 12 bases remaining between them. CDR3 length equals 15 residues. CDR1 and CDR2 from the germline V gene are SGHRS and YFSETQ. CDR3 coding DNA: TGCGCCAGCAGCCCGATCGGGGTTAGCACAGATACGCAGTATTTT. Protein product: CASSPIGVSTDTQYF.

This rearrangement joins TRBV6-1 to TRBJ2-3; 10 nucleotides line up with TRBD2. Per the germline V gene, CDR1 is MNHNS and CDR2 is SASEGT. Trimming took 9 bases from V and 3 from J; bases not matched to a gene: 6. This CDR3 is 14 amino acids long. CDR3 nucleotide sequence: TGTGCCAGTCAAGGACTAGCGGAGACAGATACGCAGTATTTT. This gives the protein CASQGLAETDTQYF.

This chain uses TRBV4-1 with TRBJ2-7, with TRBD2 identical over 10 bases. V lost 4 bases, J lost 1 base, and 4 bases stayed unmatched. The germline V gene has CDR1 MGHRA and CDR2 YSYEKL. This CDR3 contains 15 residues. In DNA form, the CDR3 reads TGCGCCAGCAGCCCCAGCGGGGGGGGATCCTACGAGCAGTACTTC. Translating gives CASSPSGGGSYEQYF.

The chain combines TRBV5-6 with TRBJ2-1, with D unclear. This CDR3 region has 13 residues. Germline values: CDR1 SGHDT, CDR2 YYEEEE. Trimming shortened V by 1 base and J by 12 bases, and 14 bases separated the two germline ends. Here the CDR3 reads CASSLPLEFVQFF. The CDR3 nucleotides read TGTGCCAGCAGCTTGCCGCTAGAGTTTGTGCAGTTCTTC. The full variable domain, rest sourced from reference TRBV5-6 and TRBJ2-1, is DAGVTQSPTHLIKTRGQQVTLRCSPKSGHDTVSWYQQALGQGPQFIFQYYEEEERQRGNFPDRFSGHQFPNYSSELNVNALLLGDSALYLCASSLPLEFVQFFGPGTRLTVL.